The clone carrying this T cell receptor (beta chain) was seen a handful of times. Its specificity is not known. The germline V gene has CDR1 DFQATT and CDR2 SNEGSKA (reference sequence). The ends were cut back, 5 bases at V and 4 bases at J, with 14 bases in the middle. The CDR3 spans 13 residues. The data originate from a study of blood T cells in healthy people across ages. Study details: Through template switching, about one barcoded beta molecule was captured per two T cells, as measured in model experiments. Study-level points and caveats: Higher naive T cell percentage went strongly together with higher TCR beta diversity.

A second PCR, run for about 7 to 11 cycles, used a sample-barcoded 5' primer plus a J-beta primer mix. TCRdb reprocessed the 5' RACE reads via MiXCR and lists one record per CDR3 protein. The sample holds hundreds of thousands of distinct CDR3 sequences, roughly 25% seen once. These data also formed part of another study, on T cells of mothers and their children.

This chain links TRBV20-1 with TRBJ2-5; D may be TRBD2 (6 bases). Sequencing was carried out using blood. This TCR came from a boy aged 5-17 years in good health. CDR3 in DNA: TGCAGTGCTCTTACTAGCTCGGGAGAGACCCAGTACTTC. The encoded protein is CSALTSSGETQYF.